Listed here is a single TCR beta chain. These data come from a study of cytomegalovirus exposure and HLA in healthy donors. Both 60 Vbeta primers and 13 Jbeta primers went into the PCR. Only in-frame clones appear in the TCRdb table, and some are missing; sequencing was by immunoSEQ multiplex PCR. The table lists 130,000 to 150,000 clones, about 80% of them singletons, with roughly 1.2% in the top ten. This CDR3 has 14 amino acids. Between the trimmed V and J ends, which lost 0 bases and 0 bases, there was a span of 7 bases. The germline V gene encodes CDR1 SGHRS and CDR2 YFSETQ. The receptor was isolated from a male donor in good health and CMV-seropositive. The sequencing sample was made of PBMCs. This rearrangement joins TRBV5-1 to TRBJ2-7; tentatively, D is TRBD2 (5 bases). The CDR3 DNA reads as TGCGCCAGCAGCTTGGCGGGAAGCTCCTACGAGCAGTACTTC. It is translated as CASSLAGSSYEQYF.